This TCR beta chain was sequenced during a study of neurological immune-mediated disorders. Whole-study findings and limits: The most TCR clonal expansion was seen in HTLV-1-associated myelopathy, whereas the least was seen in multiple sclerosis, below the level in healthy controls.

Where libraries were unsorted, they were derived from 2 million PBMCs stored at -80 degrees C. cDNA was made by 5'RACE with 10-nucleotide random UMIs. Every sequencing run drew on 15-18 subjects and yielded over 200 million TCR-beta sequences. In TCRdb, the 5' RACE reads were re-called with MiXCR into one record per CDR3 protein. The sample lists 65,000 to 90,000 distinct CDR3 sequences, 10% occurring once. This clonotype was counted at least ten times. Its antigen is not identified. The V gene's germline CDR1 is SGHRS and CDR2 YFSETQ. V was clipped by 0 bases and J by 0 bases, with 8 bases between them. The CDR3 runs 15 residues.

The sequencing input was PBMCs. This receptor was taken from a man aged 35-49 years in good health. The genes are TRBV5-1 and TRBJ2-3, with D unclear. CDR3 coding DNA: TGCGCCAGCAGCTTGGACGCAGTTAGCACAGATACGCAGTATTTT. It is translated as CASSLDAVSTDTQYF.